The T cell receptor (beta chain) described here comes from a study of T cells in localized non-small cell lung cancer. Sequencing was performed with immunoSEQ multiplex PCR; in TCRdb, only in-frame clones are kept and a portion is missing. The sample has roughly 20,000 clones, roughly 83% seen once. V lost 5 bases and J lost 4, with 15 bases in between. Germline lookup yields CDR1 MNHEY and CDR2 SVGAGI. There are 15 residues in the CDR3. To note about this clone: Antigen unknown.

Study results and caveats: Tumor trailed uninvolved adjacent lung in T cell clonality, which peaked there.

The chain carries TRBV6-5 and TRBJ1-5; no definite D call. This specimen was peripheral blood, taken before any cancer treatment. This clonotype was obtained from a man between 40 and 75 years old with stage I lung adenocarcinoma. CDR3 in amino acids: CASSNGIPGNQPQHF. The CDR3 DNA reads as TGTGCCAGCAGTAACGGGATCCCAGGTAATCAGCCCCAGCATTTT.